The present TCR beta chain was sequenced within a study of tumor and adjacent non-tumor tissue in lung cancer. Study details: Patients comprised 12 adenocarcinoma, a couple of squamous cell carcinoma and 1 small cell lung cancer. Study results and limitations: Normal lung showed higher cumulative top 100 clone frequency than tumor. TCR diversity was significantly greater in tumor than normal lung tissue.

A modified ARM-PCR protocol with three rounds of nested PCR amplified TCRbeta. MiXCR was run by TCRdb on the multiplex PCR reads, yielding one entry per CDR3 protein. The sample includes about 80,000 distinct CDR3 sequences, about 82% of them seen just once. The sample holds a few counts of this clonotype. No antigen is known for it. Per the germline V gene, CDR1 is GTSNPN and CDR2 is SVGIG (reference sequence). Between the trimmed V and J ends, which lost 0 bases and 4 bases, there was a span of 12 bases. The CDR3 length is 15 residues. No cell sorting was done before RNA was extracted from the tissue. The normal lung tissue was taken more than 3 cm from the tumor edge.

This rearrangement joins TRBV30 to TRBJ1-4; D call uncertain. The clonotype comes from a man aged 55 to 69 with non-small cell lung cancer. Sample: distant non-tumor lung tissue. The CDR3 sequence: CAWSVLGRLNEKLFF. CDR3 DNA sequence: TGTGCCTGGAGTGTACTTGGGCGGCTTAATGAAAAACTGTTTTTT.